This entry describes one TCR beta chain. The antigen is unknown. This sample was taken from a study of T cell responses to AZD1222 COVID-19 vaccine. Study-wide points: White British ancestry dominated among donors, who included more females, and clonal diversity was possibly underestimated. Elevations in Spike-specific TCR breadth and depth followed administration of two AZD1222 doses.

Germline CDR1 is MDHEN and CDR2 is SYDVKM. CDR3 size: 15 residues. Trimming shortened V by 5 bases and J by 5 bases, and 16 bases separated the two germline ends. The table came from immunoSEQ multiplex PCR; TCRdb's copy has only in-frame clones and leaves some out. Counted here are around 140,000 clones, 89% occurring once; the ten biggest clones make up 5.1%. The receptor was derived from an adult in good health. The source material was peripheral blood, sampled on day 0 of AZD1222 vaccination. The rearrangement joins TRBV28 to TRBJ1-5; D might be TRBD1 (6 bases). The CDR3 DNA reads as TGTGCCAGCAGTCCAATGGACAGATCCCATCAGCCCCAGCATTTT. Translated, it gives CASSPMDRSHQPQHF.